These 5 T cell receptor beta chains originate from one sample sequenced in a study of identifying expanded T cells in peripheral blood. Sequencing was performed with immunoSEQ multiplex PCR; in TCRdb, only in-frame clones are kept and a portion is missing. Of about 85,000 clones in the sample, around 89% were seen once. The sample comprised blood. The receptors were sampled from a person aged 18 to 70 in good health.

The chain carries TRBV7-9 and TRBJ1-1; 9 bases agree with TRBD1. V dropped 3 bases and J dropped 6; count of bases not matched to a gene: 2. The CDR3 has 13 residues. The germline CDR1 and CDR2 sequences are SEHNR and FQNEAQ (reference sequence). DNA of the CDR3: TGTGCCAGCAGCTTCCGGGACAGGGCTGAAGCTTTCTTT. It specifies CASSFRDRAEAFF.

The J gene is TRBJ2-1, the V gene TRBV19; D gene unclear. V lost 3 bases and J 0 bases, leaving 3 bases between the germline ends. The CDR3 spans 13 residues. Germline V gives CDR1 LNHDA, CDR2 SQIVND (reference sequence). In nucleotides, the CDR3 is TGTGCCAGTAGTATCAACTCCTACAATGAGCAGTTCTTC. Amino acids: CASSINSYNEQFF. The entire variable domain, with the rest obtained from reference TRBV19 and TRBJ2-1, is as follows: DGGITQSPKYLFRKEGQNVTLSCEQNLNHDAMYWYRQDPGQGLRLIYYSQIVNDFQKGDIAEGYSVSREKKESFPLTVTSAQKNPTAFYLCASSINSYNEQFFGPGTRLTVL.

The chain uses TRBV19 and TRBJ1-1; D is undetermined. This CDR3 region has 14 residues. Germline V lookup: CDR1 LNHDA, CDR2 SQIVND (reference sequence). The V end was cut by 5 bases, the J end by 3 bases, with 13 bases between. The CDR3 coding sequence is TGTGCCAGTAGTTCCCAATTAAAGTACACTGAAGCTTTCTTT. This codes for CASSSQLKYTEAFF. Complete variable domain (other parts from reference TRBV19 and TRBJ1-1): DGGITQSPKYLFRKEGQNVTLSCEQNLNHDAMYWYRQDPGQGLRLIYYSQIVNDFQKGDIAEGYSVSREKKESFPLTVTSAQKNPTAFYLCASSSQLKYTEAFFGQGTRLTVV.

The chain is built from TRBV27 and TRBJ1-5; D is ambiguous. The CDR3 is 15 residues long. Germline CDR1 and CDR2: MNHEY and SMNVEV (reference sequence). Trimming cost V 0 bases and J 2 bases, with 8 bases left between them. The CDR3 protein is CASSLSAYGNQPQHF. In DNA, the CDR3 is TGTGCCAGCAGTTTATCGGCTTACGGCAATCAGCCCCAGCATTTT.

This clone was counted only a few times. The chain joins TRBV5-4 to TRBJ2-1; 7 bases agree with TRBD1. This CDR3 has 12 amino acids. V lost 4 bases, J lost 5 bases, and 0 bases stayed unmatched. Germline CDR1 reads SGHNT; CDR2 reads YYREEE (reference sequence). The CDR3 reads CASSGQDNEQFF. Here the CDR3 DNA reads TGTGCCAGCAGCGGACAGGACAATGAGCAGTTCTTC.